One and the same sample provided the 7 T cell receptor beta chains below, sequenced in a study of blood T cells in healthy people across ages. The second PCR ran roughly 7 to 12 cycles with a sample-barcoded 5' primer and J-beta primers. TCRdb reprocessed the 5' RACE reads via MiXCR and lists one record per CDR3 protein. The table includes 750,000 to 950,000 distinct CDR3 sequences, 29% detected once. This sample also appeared in a second study, on T cells of mothers and their children.

The specimen was blood. The receptors come from a woman aged 40 to 50 in good health.

This clonotype was seen at least ten times. This chain uses TRBV7-3 with TRBJ2-1; 9 bases line up with TRBD2. V shed 8 bases and J 10 bases; nucleotides not matched to a gene: 12. CDR1 and CDR2 from the germline V gene are SGHTA and FQGTGA. There are 14 residues in the CDR3. The CDR3 region has the DNA TGTGCCAGCGGATCGGGACTAGCCTTCGGCGAGCAGTTCTTC. Protein sequence: CASGSGLAFGEQFF.

The chain employs TRBV7-8 and TRBJ2-5, with 10 bases identical to TRBD2. J lost 3 bases, V lost 2 bases, and 21 bases had no gene match. Germline-derived CDR1 and CDR2 are SGHVS and FQNEAQ. This CDR3 has 21 residues. CDR3 sequence (DNA): TGTGCCAGCAGCTTATCCCCCCATCTAGCGGGGGATTTGATTACCGAAGAGACCCAGTACTTC. Translation gives CASSLSPHLAGDLITEETQYF.

In this sample, this clonotype turned up many times. The chain is built from TRBV27 and TRBJ2-7; a possible D gene is TRBD1 (5 bases). This CDR3 has 13 amino acids. The germline V and J ends were trimmed by 5 bases and 7 bases, with 15 bases remaining between them. Germline V gene sequence: CDR1 MNHEY, CDR2 SMNVEV (reference sequence). This CDR3 reads CASSATAAGEQYF. The DNA for the CDR3 is TGTGCCAGCAGTGCGACAGCAGCCGGGGAGCAGTACTTC.

The table lists this clonotype with many counts. The chain employs TRBV6-5 and TRBJ1-5; D not certain. Germline V gives CDR1 MNHEY, CDR2 SVGAGI. The germline V and J ends were trimmed by 5 bases and 4 bases, with 12 bases remaining between them. The CDR3 covers 14 residues. The CDR3, as DNA: TGTGCCAGCAGTATTTTCCGGGGTAATCAGCCCCAGCATTTT. Its protein is CASSIFRGNQPQHF.

The J gene is TRBJ1-1, the V gene TRBV28; maybe TRBD1 (6 bases). Germline CDR1 is MDHEN and CDR2 is SYDVKM. Trimming removed 2 bases from V and 3 bases from J, with 10 bases in between. The CDR3 loop spans 14 amino acids. CDR3 DNA: TGTGCCAGCAGTTTACCAGGGGCCGACACTGAAGCTTTCTTT. Its translation: CASSLPGADTEAFF.

Concerning this clonotype itself: This may come from a read error, since a much larger clone is one base off. The rearrangement uses TRBV27 and TRBJ2-5; D might be TRBD2 (6 bases). The CDR3 is 11 residues long. Germline V lookup: CDR1 MNHEY, CDR2 SMNVEV (reference sequence). Trimming stripped 6 bases from V and 13 bases from J, with 15 bases between. In nucleotides, the CDR3 is TGTGCCAGCAGGGGGAGGTTTGAGCGGTACTTC. Its translation: CASRGRFERYF.

This clonotype has only one observation. V usage is TRBV7-8 and J usage is TRBJ2-4; no clear D. The CDR3 length is 19 residues. Per the germline V gene, CDR1 is SGHVS and CDR2 is FQNEAQ. V gave up 3 bases and J gave up 3 bases, with 24 bases separating them. The CDR3 is CASSFRIRQAIGDKNIQYF. The CDR3 region has the DNA TGTGCCAGCAGCTTTAGGATACGACAAGCGATAGGAGACAAAAACATTCAGTACTTC.